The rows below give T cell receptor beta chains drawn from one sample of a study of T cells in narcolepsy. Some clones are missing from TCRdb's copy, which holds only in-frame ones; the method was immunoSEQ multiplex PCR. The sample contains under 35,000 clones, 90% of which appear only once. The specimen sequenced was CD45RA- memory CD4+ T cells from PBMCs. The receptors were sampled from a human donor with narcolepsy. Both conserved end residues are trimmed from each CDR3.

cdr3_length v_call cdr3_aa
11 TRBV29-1 SVELGAPDTQY
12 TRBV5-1 ASSLERANEKLF
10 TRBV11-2 ASSLDMGKLF
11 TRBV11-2 ASSLNTNTEAF
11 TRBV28 ASSPFMNYGYT
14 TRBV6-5 ASSYSSRGGSYGYT
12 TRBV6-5 ASSYGTGPYEQY
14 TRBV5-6 ASRTDSRLNTGELF
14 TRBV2 ASSGAGGARNQPQH
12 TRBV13 ASSLGQGVGGYT
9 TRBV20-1 SVRKATEAF
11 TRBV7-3 ASSSQGAGGYT
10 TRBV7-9 ASSSGVNEQF
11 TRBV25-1 ASSLRQGGEQY
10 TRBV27 ASGQSNQPQH